This is a list of T cell receptor beta chains from one sample in a study of T-cell memory formation after mild COVID-19. MiXCR, applied by TCRdb to the 5' RACE reads, yields one record per CDR3 protein. The sample consists of some 210,000 distinct CDR3 sequences, 8% to 11% of them appearing once. The sequenced sample consisted of PBMCs or a T cell subset sorted from them (not recorded which). The receptors come from a man younger than 35 who had mild COVID-19 (a few samples of this study predate the infection). Cell type and time point are not known. Both conserved end residues are part of each CDR3. The D gene is left open where the match is weak. Expanded clones are given a class, and other clones once, few, many or no size at all.

D,J,length,size,V,CDR3,DNA
TRBD1,TRBJ1-6,17,NA,TRBV4-1,CASSHRPGTGTSSPLHF,TGCGCCAGCAGCCATCGTCCCGGGACAGGGACGAGTTCACCCCTCCACTTT
TRBD2,TRBJ2-1,17,few,TRBV20-1,CSATTSGGPLSYNEQFF,TGCAGTGCCACAACTAGCGGGGGGCCCCTCTCCTACAATGAGCAGTTCTTC
TRBD1,TRBJ2-7,13,few,TRBV6-6,CASTFGQGVRQYF,TGTGCCAGCACCTTCGGACAGGGGGTAAGGCAGTACTTC
NA,TRBJ1-5,13,few,TRBV18,CASSPETGQPQHF,TGTGCCAGCTCACCAGAAACAGGTCAGCCCCAGCATTTT
NA,TRBJ2-2,16,many,TRBV18,CASSPWAAANTGELFF,TGTGCCAGCTCACCATGGGCGGCCGCGAACACCGGGGAGCTGTTTTTT
NA,TRBJ1-4,13,NA,TRBV11-2,CASSPRIGGKLFF,TGTGCCAGCAGCCCTAGGATCGGGGGAAAACTGTTTTTT
NA,TRBJ2-3,13,few,TRBV7-2,CASSSNEGDTQYF,TGTGCCAGCAGCTCTAACGAGGGAGATACGCAGTATTTT
TRBD1,TRBJ1-4,14,few,TRBV7-2,CASSPGTGPGKLFF,TGTGCCAGCAGCCCCGGGACAGGGCCCGGAAAACTGTTTTTT
NA,TRBJ2-3,13,few,TRBV18,CASSQSATDTQYF,TGTGCCAGCTCACAGTCAGCGACAGATACGCAGTATTTT
NA,TRBJ1-1,13,NA,TRBV7-2,CASSLEGTGEAFF,TGTGCCAGCAGCTTAGAAGGGACGGGGGAAGCTTTCTTT
TRBD1,TRBJ1-2,14,NA,TRBV7-3,CASSLLGGGYGYTF,TGTGCCAGCAGCTTATTAGGGGGCGGCTATGGCTACACCTTC
NA,TRBJ2-5,13,NA,TRBV4-2,CASSQLRGETQYF,TGTGCCAGCAGCCAGCTACGAGGGGAGACCCAGTACTTC
NA,TRBJ2-1,12,NA,TRBV7-3,CASSLQSREQFF,TGTGCCAGCAGCTTACAATCGCGTGAGCAGTTCTTC
NA,TRBJ2-1,13,many,TRBV5-1,CASSLAQGGEQFF,TGCGCCAGCAGCTTGGCCCAGGGCGGTGAGCAGTTCTTC
TRBD1,TRBJ1-2,15,many,TRBV12-3/TRBV12-4,CASSGPDRARYGYTF,TGTGCCAGCAGCGGACCGGACAGGGCGAGGTATGGCTACACCTTC